A selection of T cell receptor beta chains follows, all from one sample in a study of CD4 T cells in relation to SARS-CoV-2 and coronaviruses. Their specific antigens are unknown. The data were produced by immunoSEQ multiplex PCR, yet TCRdb's version contains in-frame clones alone and is incomplete. Of 9,000 to 15,000 clones listed, about 72% are singletons. Specimen: CD4+ T cells from PBMCs, cultured in vitro. The receptors come from a human donor in good health. The CDR3 runs from the conserved cysteine through the conserved F or W. D genes are given only for firm matches. Size is stated for part of the rows, as once, few or many counts, or as a class when the clone is expanded.

TGTGCCAGCAGCCAAGTACAGGGGGCGGTCTATGGCTACACCTTC,CASSQVQGAVYGYTF,-,TRBJ1-2,TRBD1,TRBV14
TGTGCCAGCAGCCAACTCGGATACAATGAGCAGTTCTTC,CASSQLGYNEQFF,-,TRBJ2-1,-,TRBV3-1/TRBV3-2
TGTGCCAGTAGTATAGATGGCGGGGGCACAGATACGCAGTATTTT,CASSIDGGGTDTQYF,-,TRBJ2-3,-,TRBV19
TGTGCCAGCTCACCGGGGTTACAAGAGACCCAGTACTTC,CASSPGLQETQYF,-,TRBJ2-5,-,TRBV18
TGTGCCAGCAGTTACTCCCCCCCCGGGACAGGTCTCTACAATGAGCAGTTCTTC,CASSYSPPGTGLYNEQFF,-,TRBJ2-1,TRBD1,TRBV6-2/TRBV6-3
TGTGCCAGCAGCCGGACAGGGGGCGGGGGCACCGGGGAGCTGTTTTTT,CASSRTGGGGTGELFF,-,TRBJ2-2,TRBD1,TRBV3-1/TRBV3-2
TGTGCCAGCAGCTTAGTCTCTAGCGGGGGGGCAGATACGCAGTATTTT,CASSLVSSGGADTQYF,-,TRBJ2-3,TRBD2,TRBV7-2
TGTGCCAGCAGGGGGACTCACCCCTACGAGCAGTACTTC,CASRGTHPYEQYF,once,TRBJ2-7,-,TRBV2
TGTGCCAGTTGGGGGATTTTAGACACTGAAGCTTTCTTT,CASWGILDTEAFF,-,TRBJ1-1,-,TRBV6-6
TGTGCCAGCAGCTTAGGTGACAGTAGCAATCAGCCCCAGCATTTT,CASSLGDSSNQPQHF,few,TRBJ1-5,-,TRBV7-9
TGCGCCAGCAGCCAAGCTGAGTGGTGGGTAGCCTCCTACGAGCAGTACTTC,CASSQAEWWVASYEQYF,-,TRBJ2-7,-,TRBV4-1
TGTGCCAGCAGTACCGGGGACGAGCAGTACTTC,CASSTGDEQYF,once,TRBJ2-7,-,TRBV25-1
TGTGCCAGCTCACAAGATGCACTAGCTGGGTGGCGGCAGTTCTTC,CASSQDALAGWRQFF,-,TRBJ2-1,-,TRBV18
TGTGCCAGTCGGAGGGTAGGGAACACTGAAGCTTTCTTT,CASRRVGNTEAFF,-,TRBJ1-1,-,TRBV19
TGTGCCAGCAGCCAGTATAGCGTTGAGACCCAGTACTTC,CASSQYSVETQYF,once,TRBJ2-5,-,TRBV3-1/TRBV3-2
TGTGCCAGCAGCTTGGGACCTCAGGGGGCGAGAACTAATGAAAAACTGTTTTTT,CASSLGPQGARTNEKLFF,-,TRBJ1-4,TRBD1,TRBV5-4
TGTGCCAGCAGCCAAGTGAAGGGGGCTAAGGGGAACACAGATACGCAGTATTTT,CASSQVKGAKGNTDTQYF,-,TRBJ2-3,TRBD1,TRBV14
TGTGCCAGCAGCCAAGATTGGGGCACCGGGGAGCTGTTTTTT,CASSQDWGTGELFF,-,TRBJ2-2,-,TRBV4-2
TGTGCCAGCTCACCTTACGGTGAGGGCGCACAGCCCCAGCATTTT,CASSPYGEGAQPQHF,once,TRBJ1-5,-,TRBV18
TGTGCCAGCAGCACGGACTCTGGCGCTTATAGCAATCAGCCCCAGCATTTT,CASSTDSGAYSNQPQHF,-,TRBJ1-5,-,TRBV21-1
TGTGCCAGTAGTCGGGACAAGAATGAAAAACTGTTTTTT,CASSRDKNEKLFF,-,TRBJ1-4,-,TRBV19
TGTGCCAGCAGTGGGTCGGCCAGGCTGGGGTACGAGCAGTACTTC,CASSGSARLGYEQYF,-,TRBJ2-7,-,TRBV2
TGTGCCAGCAGCCGGCACCCACTAGCGGGGGCAGGGGAGACCCAGTACTTC,CASSRHPLAGAGETQYF,-,TRBJ2-5,TRBD2,TRBV11-2
TGTGCCAGCGGGGTTGGGCAAGATAATTCACCCCTCCACTTT,CASGVGQDNSPLHF,-,TRBJ1-6,-,TRBV5-5
TGTGCCAGCAGTGTCCGTGGCAACCTCCAAGAGACCCAGTACTTC,CASSVRGNLQETQYF,-,TRBJ2-5,-,TRBV25-1
TGCGCCAGCAGCCAAGATCCCCTGTCCTACAATGAGCAGTTCTTC,CASSQDPLSYNEQFF,-,TRBJ2-1,-,TRBV4-3
TGTGCCAGCAGCTTGATCTCAAGGGAGCAGTTCTTC,CASSLISREQFF,-,TRBJ2-1,-,TRBV11-2
TGTGCCACCTCGGACACTACCTACGAGCAGTACTTC,CATSDTTYEQYF,-,TRBJ2-7,-,TRBV19
TGTGCCTGGTCGGTGGGCGATGGGGGCTACACCTTC,CAWSVGDGGYTF,-,TRBJ1-2,-,TRBV30
TGCGCCAGCAGCCAAGGGGGGGGACAGGGCTCTGGGGCCAACGTCCTGACTTTC,CASSQGGGQGSGANVLTF,-,TRBJ2-6,TRBD1,TRBV4-1
TGTGCCAGCAGTTACAGGGGTCTTGAAGCTTTCTTT,CASSYRGLEAFF,-,TRBJ1-1,TRBD1,TRBV28
TGTGCCAGTAGTCTTGGGACTAGCCCGGAGACCCAGTACTTC,CASSLGTSPETQYF,-,TRBJ2-5,TRBD2,TRBV19
TGTGCCAGCAGCCAAGCGGAAAGGACCGAGCAGTACTTC,CASSQAERTEQYF,-,TRBJ2-7,-,TRBV3-1/TRBV3-2
TGTGCCAGCAGCTTAACGGGGCAGGCCCAGGAGACCCAGTACTTC,CASSLTGQAQETQYF,once,TRBJ2-5,-,TRBV7-3
TGTGCCAGCAGCCCTCGGACAGGGGACTATGGCTACACCTTC,CASSPRTGDYGYTF,few,TRBJ1-2,TRBD1,TRBV5-4
TGTGCCAGCTCGCTCAGCCTAGAAGCTTTCTTT,CASSLSLEAFF,few,TRBJ1-1,-,TRBV18
TGTGCCAGCGGAGCCGGGACAGGGCCCAACGAGCAGTACTTC,CASGAGTGPNEQYF,-,TRBJ2-7,TRBD1,TRBV2
TGTGCCAGTAGTATAGTGAGTTGGGCAGGGGGCAATACGCAGTATTTT,CASSIVSWAGGNTQYF,-,TRBJ2-3,TRBD1,TRBV19
TGTGCCAGCAGCCAGGGTTGGGGGTATAGCAATCAGCCCCAGCATTTT,CASSQGWGYSNQPQHF,-,TRBJ1-5,-,TRBV6-2/TRBV6-3
TGTGCCAGCAGTTACAGGGAGTTCGGGGGCTACACCTTC,CASSYREFGGYTF,-,TRBJ1-2,-,TRBV12-3/TRBV12-4
TGTGCCAGCAGCGTAGTGGGAGAGGCTCATGAGCAGTTCTTC,CASSVVGEAHEQFF,-,TRBJ2-1,-,TRBV9
TGTGCCAGCAGCGCCTCGGGCGGCTCTGGAAACACCATATATTTT,CASSASGGSGNTIYF,-,TRBJ1-3,-,TRBV9
TGTGCCAGCAGTGAAGGGGACAGGGGGCTCGAGCAGTACTTC,CASSEGDRGLEQYF,-,TRBJ2-7,TRBD1,TRBV6-1
TGCGCCAGCAGCCGGACCCTAGCGGGAGCAGATACGCAGTATTTT,CASSRTLAGADTQYF,-,TRBJ2-3,TRBD2,TRBV5-1
TGTGCCAGCAGAACAGGGTATGGCTACACCTTC,CASRTGYGYTF,-,TRBJ1-2,-,TRBV12-3/TRBV12-4
TGCGCCAGCAGCCAAGGCGGGGGGTTAATGAAAGAGCAGTTCTTC,CASSQGGGLMKEQFF,-,TRBJ2-1,TRBD2,TRBV4-1
TGTGCCAGCAGCCCGAAGGCGGGGATCTACGAGCAGTACTTC,CASSPKAGIYEQYF,-,TRBJ2-7,-,TRBV7-8
TGTGCCAGTAGGAGGGGACAGAGCAATCAGCCCCAGCATTTT,CASRRGQSNQPQHF,-,TRBJ1-5,TRBD1,TRBV19
TGTGCCAGCAGCGGTCGGGGGGAACAGCCCCAGCATTTT,CASSGRGEQPQHF,-,TRBJ1-5,-,TRBV7-8
TGTGCCAGCAGCTTAACCGCGGCAGGGGGCGCCGGTGTTACTGAAGCTTTCTTT,CASSLTAAGGAGVTEAFF,-,TRBJ1-1,TRBD1,TRBV7-2
TGTGCCAGCAGCCGAGGTGGCAGTTCGAACACCGGGGAGCTGTTTTTT,CASSRGGSSNTGELFF,-,TRBJ2-2,-,TRBV7-8
TGTGCCACTCGGGGGGGACGGGCAGATACGCAGTATTTT,CATRGGRADTQYF,-,TRBJ2-3,TRBD2,TRBV19
TGTGCCAGCAGCTTAGCCCTAGCAGCGGGAGTTTACAATGAGCAGTTCTTC,CASSLALAAGVYNEQFF,-,TRBJ2-1,TRBD2,TRBV7-6
TGTGCCAGCAGCCAGCCTAGCGGGAGGTGCACAGATACGCAGTATTTT,CASSQPSGRCTDTQYF,-,TRBJ2-3,TRBD2,TRBV3-1/TRBV3-2
TGTGCCAGCAGTTATTTGGCACCGGTTGGTCAGCCCCAGCATTTT,CASSYLAPVGQPQHF,few,TRBJ1-5,-,TRBV6-2/TRBV6-3
TGTGCCAGCAGTGAAGCGGGACTAGCAAACAATGAGCAGTTCTTC,CASSEAGLANNEQFF,large,TRBJ2-1,TRBD2,TRBV6-1
TGCGCCAGCAGCGCCGGGACAAACTCTGGAAACACCATATATTTT,CASSAGTNSGNTIYF,once,TRBJ1-3,-,TRBV5-1
TGTGCCATGCGGGACCCAGGGGGAGAGACCCAGTACTTC,CAMRDPGGETQYF,-,TRBJ2-5,-,TRBV10-3
TGCAGCGTTGATGGTAGCGGGGGGGCTTTAGATACGCAGTATTTT,CSVDGSGGALDTQYF,-,TRBJ2-3,TRBD2,TRBV29-1